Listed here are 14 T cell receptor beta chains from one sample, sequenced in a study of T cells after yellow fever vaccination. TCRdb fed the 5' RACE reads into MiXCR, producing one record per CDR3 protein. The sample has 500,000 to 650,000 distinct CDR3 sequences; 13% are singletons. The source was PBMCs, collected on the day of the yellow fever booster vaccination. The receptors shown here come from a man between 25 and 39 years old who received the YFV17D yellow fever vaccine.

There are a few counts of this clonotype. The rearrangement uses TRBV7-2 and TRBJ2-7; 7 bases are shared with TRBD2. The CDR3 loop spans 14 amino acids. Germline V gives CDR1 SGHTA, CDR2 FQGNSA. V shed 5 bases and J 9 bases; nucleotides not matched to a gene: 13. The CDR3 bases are TGTGCCAGCAGCCTCAGCGGGAAAGTGGGGGGGCAGTACTTC. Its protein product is CASSLSGKVGGQYF.

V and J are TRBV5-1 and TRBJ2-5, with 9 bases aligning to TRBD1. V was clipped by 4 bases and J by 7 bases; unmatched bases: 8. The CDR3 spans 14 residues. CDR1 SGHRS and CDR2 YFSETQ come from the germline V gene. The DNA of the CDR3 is TGCGCCAGCAGCCAGACAGGGGGAGTGAGGACCCAGTACTTC. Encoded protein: CASSQTGGVRTQYF.

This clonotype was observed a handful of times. CDR3 coding DNA: TGTGCCAGCAGCCAAGGCCTGATAGCGGGAGCCCTCTACAATGAGCAGTTCTTC. Its protein is CASSQGLIAGALYNEQFF. V is TRBV14 and J is TRBJ2-1, with TRBD2 matching over 9 bases. Germline V gives CDR1 SGHDN, CDR2 FVKESK. V shed 1 base and J 3 bases; nucleotides not matched to a gene: 10. The CDR3 length is 18 residues.

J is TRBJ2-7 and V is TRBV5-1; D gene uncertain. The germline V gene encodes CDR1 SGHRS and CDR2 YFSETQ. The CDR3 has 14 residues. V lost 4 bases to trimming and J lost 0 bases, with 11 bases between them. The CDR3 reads CASSTEMSSYEQYF. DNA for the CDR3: TGCGCCAGCAGCACAGAGATGAGCTCCTACGAGCAGTACTTC.

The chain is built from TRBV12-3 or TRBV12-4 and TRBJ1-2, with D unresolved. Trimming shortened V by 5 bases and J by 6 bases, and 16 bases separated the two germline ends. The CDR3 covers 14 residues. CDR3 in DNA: TGTGCCAGCAGTCCCGGGGTAGGGCGGAATGGCTACACCTTC. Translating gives CASSPGVGRNGYTF.

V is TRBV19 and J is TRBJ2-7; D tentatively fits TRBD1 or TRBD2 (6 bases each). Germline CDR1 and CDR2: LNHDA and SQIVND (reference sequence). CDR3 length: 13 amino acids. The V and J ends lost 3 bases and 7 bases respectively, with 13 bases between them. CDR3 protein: CASSIGGTREQYF. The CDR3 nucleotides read TGTGCCAGTAGTATCGGGGGCACAAGGGAGCAGTACTTC.

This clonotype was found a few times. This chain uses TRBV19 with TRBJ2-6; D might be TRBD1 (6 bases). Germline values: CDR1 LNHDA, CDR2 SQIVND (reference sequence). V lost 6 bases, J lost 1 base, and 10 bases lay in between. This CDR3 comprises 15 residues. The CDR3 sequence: CASRLDRSGANVLTF. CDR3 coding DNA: TGTGCCAGTAGGCTCGACAGGTCTGGGGCCAACGTCCTGACTTTC.

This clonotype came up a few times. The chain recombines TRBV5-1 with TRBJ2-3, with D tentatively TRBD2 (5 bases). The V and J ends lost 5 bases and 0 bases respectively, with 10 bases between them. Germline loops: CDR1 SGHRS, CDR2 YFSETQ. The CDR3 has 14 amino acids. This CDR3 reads CASSRAESTDTQYF. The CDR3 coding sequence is TGCGCCAGCAGTAGAGCGGAAAGCACAGATACGCAGTATTTT.

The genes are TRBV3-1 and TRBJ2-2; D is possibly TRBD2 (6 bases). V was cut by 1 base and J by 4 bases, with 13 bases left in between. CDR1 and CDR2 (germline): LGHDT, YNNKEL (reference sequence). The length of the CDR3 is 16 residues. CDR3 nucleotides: TGTGCCAGCAGCCAAGTGTATTACGGGGGCACCGGGGAGCTGTTTTTT. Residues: CASSQVYYGGTGELFF.

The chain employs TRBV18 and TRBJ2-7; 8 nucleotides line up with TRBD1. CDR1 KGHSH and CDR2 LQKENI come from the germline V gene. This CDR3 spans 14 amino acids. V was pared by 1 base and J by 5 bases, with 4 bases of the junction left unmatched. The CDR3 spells CASSPRDRRDEQYF. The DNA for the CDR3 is TGTGCCAGCTCACCACGGGACAGGAGGGACGAGCAGTACTTC.

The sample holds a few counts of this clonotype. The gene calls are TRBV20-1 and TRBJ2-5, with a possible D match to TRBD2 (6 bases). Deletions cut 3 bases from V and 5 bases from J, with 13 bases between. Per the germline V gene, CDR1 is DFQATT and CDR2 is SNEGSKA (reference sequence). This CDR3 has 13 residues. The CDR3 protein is CSASSGRGETQYF. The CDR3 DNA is TGCAGTGCTAGCTCCGGGAGAGGGGAGACCCAGTACTTC.

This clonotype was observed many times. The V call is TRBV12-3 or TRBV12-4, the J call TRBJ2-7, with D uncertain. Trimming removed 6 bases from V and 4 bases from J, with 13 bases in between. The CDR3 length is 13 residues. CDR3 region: CASRPTGVYEQYF. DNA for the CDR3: TGTGCCAGCAGACCCACGGGCGTTTACGAGCAGTACTTC.

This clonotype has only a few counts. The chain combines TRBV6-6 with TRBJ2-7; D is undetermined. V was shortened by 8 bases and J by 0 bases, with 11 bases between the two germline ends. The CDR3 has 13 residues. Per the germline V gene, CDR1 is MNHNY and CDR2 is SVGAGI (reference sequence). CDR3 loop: CASGLIASYEQYF. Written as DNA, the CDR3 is TGTGCCAGCGGGTTAATCGCCTCCTACGAGCAGTACTTC.

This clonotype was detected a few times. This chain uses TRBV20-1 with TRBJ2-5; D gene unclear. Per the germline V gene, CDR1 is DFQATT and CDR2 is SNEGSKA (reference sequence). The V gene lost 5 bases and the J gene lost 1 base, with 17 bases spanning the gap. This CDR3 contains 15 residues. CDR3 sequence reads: CSAQPPIWGQETQYF. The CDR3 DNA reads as TGCAGTGCTCAGCCGCCCATTTGGGGCCAAGAGACCCAGTACTTC.